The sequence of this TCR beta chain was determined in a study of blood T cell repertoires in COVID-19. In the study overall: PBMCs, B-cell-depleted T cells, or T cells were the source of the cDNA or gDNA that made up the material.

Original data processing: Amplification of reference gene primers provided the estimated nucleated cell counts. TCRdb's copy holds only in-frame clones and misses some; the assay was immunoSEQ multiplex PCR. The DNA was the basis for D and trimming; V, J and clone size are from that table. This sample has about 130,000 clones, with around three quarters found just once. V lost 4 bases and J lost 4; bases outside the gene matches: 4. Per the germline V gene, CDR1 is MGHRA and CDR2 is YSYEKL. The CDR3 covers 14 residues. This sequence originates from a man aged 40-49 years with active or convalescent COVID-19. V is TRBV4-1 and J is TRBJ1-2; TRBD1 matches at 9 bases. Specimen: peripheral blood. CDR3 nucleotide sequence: TGCGCCAGCAGCCGAGAGACAGGGGGCTATGGCTACACCTTC. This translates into CASSRETGGYGYTF.